The 21 T cell receptor beta chains below all came from one sample that was sequenced in a study of blood T cell repertoires in COVID-19 (dated by TCRdb to 2020 to 2022). Receptors were amplified or captured by the immunoSEQ multiplex PCR assay. Here the immuneACCESS table is served through TCRdb, limited to in-frame sequences with V and J called. Missing clones are a known gap in these copies; in checked studies unresolved V genes cover under half, and the rest lacks a known reason. In all, the sample holds approximately 270,000 clones, and about 85% of those were seen once. 0.87% of the sample is held by the ten biggest clonotypes. The sequencing input was peripheral blood. The receptors were gathered from a human donor with COVID-19, enrolled during active disease. The donor label of this sample is uncertain.

This clone was seen a single time. This CDR3 is also generated by other DNA sequences in the sample. V is TRBV5-1 and J is TRBJ1-1; D is uncertain. Germline loops: CDR1 SGHRS, CDR2 YFSETQ. This CDR3 contains 14 residues. V lost 0 bases to trimming and J lost 2 bases, with 8 bases between them. As DNA, the CDR3 is TGCGCCAGCAGCTTGGACAGCACTAACACTGAAGCTTTCTTT. Translated, it gives CASSLDSTNTEAFF. The whole variable domain, filled in from reference TRBV5-1 and TRBJ1-1, reads KAGVTQTPRYLIKTRGQQVTLSCSPISGHRSVSWYQQTPGQGLQFLFEYFSETQRNKGNFPGRFSGRQFSNSRSEMNVSTLELGDSALYLCASSLDSTNTEAFFGQGTRLTVV.

This chain joins TRBV5-6 and TRBJ2-5; 11 bases are a match to TRBD2. CDR1 and CDR2 (germline): SGHDT, YYEEEE. The CDR3 has 15 amino acids. Trimming cost V 0 bases and J 4 bases; bases outside gene matches: 2. The CDR3: CASSLALAGGETQYF. The CDR3 DNA sequence: TGTGCCAGCAGCTTGGCGCTAGCGGGAGGAGAGACCCAGTACTTC.

This clone appeared a single time. The gene calls are TRBV7-9 and TRBJ1-2, with 8 bases aligning to TRBD1. Germline V gene sequence: CDR1 SEHNR, CDR2 FQNEAQ (reference sequence). Trimming at V came to 6 bases and at J to 8 bases, leaving 5 bases not matched to a gene. The CDR3 is made up of 12 amino acids. The CDR3 region is CASRSTGVGYTF. The CDR3 DNA is TGTGCCAGCAGGTCGACAGGGGTGGGCTACACCTTC.

The V gene is TRBV7-3, the J gene TRBJ2-2, with D maybe TRBD2 (6 bases). Germline V lookup: CDR1 SGHTA, CDR2 FQGTGA. This CDR3 contains 16 residues. Between the trimmed V and J ends, which lost 5 bases and 3 bases, there was a span of 16 bases. CDR3 region: CASSPLTGRYTGELFF. CDR3 DNA sequence: TGTGCCAGCAGCCCCTTAACTGGGAGGTACACCGGGGAGCTGTTTTTT.

The rearrangement links TRBV7-6 to TRBJ2-6, with TRBD1 identical over 10 bases. Germline V lookup: CDR1 SGHVS, CDR2 FNYEAQ. V was pared by 3 bases and J by 2 bases, with 13 bases of the junction left unmatched. The CDR3 sequence is 20 residues long. In DNA, the CDR3 is TGTGCCAGCAGCTTGATCTCCGGGACAGGGGTTGGCACTGGGGCCAACGTCCTGACTTTC. Its translation is CASSLISGTGVGTGANVLTF.

V and J are TRBV2 and TRBJ2-1; 8 bases fit TRBD2. The CDR3 is made up of 15 amino acids. V trimming: 4 bases; J trimming: 4 bases; junction bases outside the gene matches: 6. In germline, CDR1 is SNHLY, CDR2 FYNNEI. The CDR3 loop reads CASSVDGGGYNEQFF. CDR3 bases: TGTGCCAGCAGTGTTGACGGGGGGGGTTACAATGAGCAGTTCTTC.

The chain recombines TRBV6-4 with TRBJ2-2; 11 positions agree with TRBD1. In germline, CDR1 is MRHNA, CDR2 SNTAGT. The CDR3 is 16 amino acids. J gave up 7 bases and V 5 bases, and 9 bases lay outside the gene matches. The CDR3 region is CASSPGQGAGGGELFF. The DNA for the CDR3 is TGTGCCAGCAGTCCCGGACAGGGGGCAGGCGGCGGGGAGCTGTTTTTT.

The rearrangement links TRBV4-3 to TRBJ1-2, with 7 bases identical to TRBD1. The CDR3 spans 16 residues. CDR1 is LGHNA, CDR2 YSLEER, per germline. J gave up 4 bases and V 0 bases, and 8 bases lay outside the gene matches. CDR3 residues: CASSQDLDRAIYGYTF. The DNA for the CDR3 is TGCGCCAGCAGCCAAGATCTAGACAGGGCTATCTATGGCTACACCTTC.

The rearrangement uses TRBV28 and TRBJ1-5, with no clear D. Germline V gives CDR1 MDHEN, CDR2 SYDVKM. V lost 3 bases and J 4 bases, leaving 10 bases between the germline ends. This CDR3 region has 14 residues. CDR3 loop: CASSFDRGNQPQHF. CDR3 in DNA: TGTGCCAGCAGTTTCGATCGGGGAAATCAGCCCCAGCATTTT.

The sample holds one count of this clone. This chain links TRBV2 with TRBJ1-4; D gene ambiguous. The CDR3 is 15 residues long. The V gene's germline CDR1 is SNHLY and CDR2 FYNNEI. V was cut by 3 bases and J by 1 base, with 9 bases left in between. CDR3 nucleotide sequence: TGTGCCAGCAGTGAGCTGACGGGAACTAATGAAAAACTGTTTTTT. It codes for CASSELTGTNEKLFF.

This chain connects TRBV5-6 to TRBJ2-2, with D unclear. The germline gives CDR1 SGHDT, CDR2 YYEEEE. The CDR3 is made up of 14 amino acids. Trimming shortened V by 0 bases and J by 3 bases, and 6 bases separated the two germline ends. The CDR3 DNA reads as TGTGCCAGCAGCTTGGACAGCTACACCGGGGAGCTGTTTTTT. Encoded protein: CASSLDSYTGELFF.

The chain couples TRBV28 to TRBJ1-5; 9 nucleotides agree with TRBD1. This CDR3 comprises 15 residues. Germline V gene lookup returns CDR1 MDHEN and CDR2 SYDVKM. With V trimmed by 2 bases and J by 6 bases, 5 bases remained unmatched. DNA for the CDR3: TGTGCCAGCAGTTTACCTACAGGGGGCATTCAGCCCCAGCATTTT. This translates into CASSLPTGGIQPQHF.

The V gene is TRBV5-6, the J gene TRBJ2-3; D remains unclear. The CDR3 extends over 14 amino acids. The ends were cut back, 0 bases at V and 2 bases at J, with 7 bases in the middle. Germline values: CDR1 SGHDT, CDR2 YYEEEE. CDR3 protein: CASSLDSNTDTQYF. The CDR3 DNA reads TGTGCCAGCAGCTTGGACTCTAACACAGATACGCAGTATTTT.

V gene TRBV2 combines with J gene TRBJ1-1, with D tentatively TRBD1 (5 bases). CDR1 SNHLY and CDR2 FYNNEI come from the germline V gene. V gave up 3 bases and J gave up 2 bases, with 10 bases separating them. The CDR3 sequence is 14 residues long. CDR3 protein: CASSDGGGNTEAFF. The CDR3 DNA is TGTGCCAGCAGTGATGGGGGAGGCAACACTGAAGCTTTCTTT. The full variable domain, rest sourced from reference TRBV2 and TRBJ1-1, is EPEVTQTPSHQVTQMGQEVILRCVPISNHLYFYWYRQILGQKVEFLVSFYNNEISEKSEIFDDQFSVERPDGSNFTLKIRSTKLEDSAMYFCASSDGGGNTEAFFGQGTRLTVV.

This chain uses TRBV27 with TRBJ1-6; D gene ambiguous. The ends were cut back, 8 bases at V and 9 bases at J, with 11 bases in the middle. Per the germline V gene, CDR1 is MNHEY and CDR2 is SMNVEV (reference sequence). This CDR3 is built from 12 residues. In DNA form, the CDR3 reads TGTGCCAGCTCCTCAAGCGGTTCACCCCTCCACTTT. Its translation is CASSSSGSPLHF.

V and J are TRBV28 and TRBJ2-7, with D possibly TRBD1 on 5 matching bases. This CDR3 is 14 amino acids long. CDR1 is MDHEN and CDR2 is SYDVKM in the germline V gene. V dropped 5 bases and J dropped 0 bases, with 11 bases sitting between them. This chain's CDR3 is CASSAQESSYEQYF. As DNA, the CDR3 is TGTGCCAGCAGTGCACAGGAGAGCTCCTACGAGCAGTACTTC. Filled out from reference TRBV28 and TRBJ2-7, the complete variable domain reads DVKVTQSSRYLVKRTGEKVFLECVQDMDHENMFWYRQDPGLGLRLIYFSYDVKMKEKGDIPEGYSVSREKKERFSLILESASTNQTSMYLCASSAQESSYEQYFGPGTRLTVT.

The chain has TRBV5-1 and TRBJ2-7, with 10 bases identical to TRBD1. V shed 3 bases, J shed 3 bases, and the junction held 9 bases outside the gene matches. The germline V gene encodes CDR1 SGHRS and CDR2 YFSETQ. The CDR3 length is 16 residues. The CDR3 coding sequence is TGCGCCAGCAGCTCTTTCTTCGGACAGGGGGACTACGAGCAGTACTTC. Translated, it gives CASSSFFGQGDYEQYF.

In its sample, this clone was seen a few times. The rearrangement joins TRBV11-3 to TRBJ2-7, with 7 bases that match TRBD1. The V gene end was trimmed by 5 bases and the J gene end by 3 bases; junction bases not matched to a gene: 7. The CDR3 length is 14 residues. Germline CDR1 and CDR2: SGHNT and YENEEA. The CDR3 DNA follows: TGTGCCAGCAGCGGGACCGGGACAGACTACGAGCAGTACTTC. As protein: CASSGTGTDYEQYF.

The rearrangement joins TRBV30 to TRBJ1-5; D might be TRBD1 (5 bases). Germline CDR1 is GTSNPN and CDR2 is SVGIG (reference sequence). Trimming removed 5 bases from V and 7 bases from J, with 15 bases in between. The CDR3 sequence is 13 residues long. The CDR3 is CAWSSGGKQPQHF. In DNA form, the CDR3 reads TGTGCCTGGTCTTCCGGGGGGAAGCAGCCCCAGCATTTT.

This chain uses TRBV6-5 with TRBJ1-2; D perhaps matches TRBD1 (6 bases). The CDR3 is 15 amino acids. Germline lookup yields CDR1 MNHEY and CDR2 SVGAGI. Trimming cost V 5 bases and J 7 bases, with 20 bases left between them. The CDR3 sequence: CASSPYQQGRGGYTF. The CDR3 bases are TGTGCCAGCAGTCCATATCAACAGGGAAGGGGTGGCTACACCTTC.

This clone was observed a few times. This sequence joins TRBV28 and TRBJ1-2; D uncertain. The V end was cut by 4 bases, the J end by 9 bases, with 9 bases between. Germline assignment: CDR1 MDHEN and CDR2 SYDVKM. The CDR3 loop spans 11 amino acids. CDR3 coding DNA: TGTGCCAGCAGTTCACGGGTGAGCTACACCTTC. Translation gives CASSSRVSYTF.